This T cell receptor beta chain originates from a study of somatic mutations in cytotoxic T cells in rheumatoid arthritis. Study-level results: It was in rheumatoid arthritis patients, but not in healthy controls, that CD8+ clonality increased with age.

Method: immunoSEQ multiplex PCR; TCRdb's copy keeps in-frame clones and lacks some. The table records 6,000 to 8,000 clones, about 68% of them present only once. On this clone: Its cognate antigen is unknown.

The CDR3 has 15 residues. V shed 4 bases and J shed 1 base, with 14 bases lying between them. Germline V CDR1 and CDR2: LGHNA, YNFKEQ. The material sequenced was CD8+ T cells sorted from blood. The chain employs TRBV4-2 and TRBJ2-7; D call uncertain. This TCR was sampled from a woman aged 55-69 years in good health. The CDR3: CASSPESDLSYEQYF. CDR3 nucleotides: TGTGCCAGCAGCCCAGAATCTGATCTATCCTACGAGCAGTACTTC.